Presented here are 5 T cell receptor beta chains from one specimen sequenced in a study of blood T cell repertoires in COVID-19. Assay: immunoSEQ multiplex PCR; the TCRdb copy retains only in-frame clones and omits some. The sample lists 350,000 or so clones; about nine tenths were seen once. The sequenced material came from peripheral blood. These receptors were taken from a woman aged 60-70 years with COVID-19, enrolled during active disease.

This chain joins TRBV9 and TRBJ1-6; D unresolved. The germline V gene encodes CDR1 SGDLS and CDR2 YYNGEE. V was pared by 4 bases and J by 7 bases, with 9 bases between. The CDR3 runs 13 residues. In DNA form, the CDR3 reads TGTGCCAGCAGCCTCAGTTTGAATTCACCCCTCCACTTT. Translating gives CASSLSLNSPLHF.

The CDR3 spells CASSLRQTHEAFF. The CDR3 nucleotides read TGTGCCAGCAGCTTGAGGCAGACCCATGAAGCTTTCTTT. The rearrangement joins TRBV7-9 to TRBJ1-1; D gene uncertain. CDR1 SEHNR and CDR2 FQNEAQ come from the germline V gene (reference sequence). Trimming removed 3 bases from V and 7 bases from J, with 12 bases in between. CDR3 size: 13 residues.

V usage is TRBV18 and J usage is TRBJ1-1, with D maybe TRBD1 (6 bases). The CDR3 consists of 14 residues. V shed 4 bases and J shed 5 bases, with 14 bases lying between them. Germline-derived CDR1 and CDR2 are KGHSH and LQKENI. The CDR3, as DNA: TGTGCCAGCTCACGGCAGGGGCCGAGGACTGAAGCTTTCTTT. It translates to CASSRQGPRTEAFF.

This chain links TRBV5-6 with TRBJ1-6; 11 bases agree with TRBD1. The CDR3 length is 15 residues. Per germline, CDR1 SGHDT and CDR2 YYEEEE. With V trimmed by 2 bases and J by 10 bases, 5 bases remained unmatched. The CDR3: CASSFWDRGNSPLHF. Written as DNA, the CDR3 is TGTGCCAGCAGCTTCTGGGACAGGGGGAACTCACCCCTCCACTTT.

V usage is TRBV3-1 (or the pseudogene TRBV3-2) and J usage is TRBJ1-1; 12 nucleotides line up with TRBD1. The J segment lost 5 bases and the V segment lost 3 bases, leaving 7 bases of the junction unmatched. Germline V gene sequence: CDR1 LGHDT, CDR2 YNNKEL (reference sequence). The CDR3 consists of 16 residues. The CDR3 DNA reads TGTGCCAGCAGCCACGGGACAGGGGGCCGAGGGACTGAAGCTTTCTTT. It yields the protein CASSHGTGGRGTEAFF.